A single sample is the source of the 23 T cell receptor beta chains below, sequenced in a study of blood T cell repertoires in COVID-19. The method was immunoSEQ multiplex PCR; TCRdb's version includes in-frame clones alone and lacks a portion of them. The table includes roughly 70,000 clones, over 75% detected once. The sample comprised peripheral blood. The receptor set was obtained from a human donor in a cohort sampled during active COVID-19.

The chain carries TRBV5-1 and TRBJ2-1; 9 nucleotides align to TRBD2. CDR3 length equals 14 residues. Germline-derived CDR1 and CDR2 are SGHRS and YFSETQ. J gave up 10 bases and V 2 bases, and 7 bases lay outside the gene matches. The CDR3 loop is CASSLAGGDREQFF. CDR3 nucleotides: TGCGCCAGCAGCTTAGCGGGGGGCGATCGAGAGCAGTTCTTC.

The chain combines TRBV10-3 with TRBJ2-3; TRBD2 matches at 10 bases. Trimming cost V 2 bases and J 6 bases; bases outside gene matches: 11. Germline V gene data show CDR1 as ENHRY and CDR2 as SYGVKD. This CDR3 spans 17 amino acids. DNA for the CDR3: TGTGCCATCAGTGAGGGCGCTAGCGGGGGTCGGTTGGATACGCAGTATTTT. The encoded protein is CAISEGASGGRLDTQYF.

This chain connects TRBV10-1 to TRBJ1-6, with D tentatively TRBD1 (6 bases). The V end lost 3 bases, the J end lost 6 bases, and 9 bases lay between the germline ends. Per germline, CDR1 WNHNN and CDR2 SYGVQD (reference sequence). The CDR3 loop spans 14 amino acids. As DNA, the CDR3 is TGCGCCAGCAGTGAAGGCAGGGGTAATTCACCCCTCCACTTT. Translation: CASSEGRGNSPLHF.

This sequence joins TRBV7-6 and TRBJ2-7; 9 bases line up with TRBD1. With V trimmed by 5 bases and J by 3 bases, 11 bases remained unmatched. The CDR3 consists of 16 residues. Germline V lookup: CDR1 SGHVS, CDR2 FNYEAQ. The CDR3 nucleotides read TGTGCCAGCAGCCGGGGACAGGGAAATAGTTACTACGAGCAGTACTTC. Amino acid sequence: CASSRGQGNSYYEQYF.

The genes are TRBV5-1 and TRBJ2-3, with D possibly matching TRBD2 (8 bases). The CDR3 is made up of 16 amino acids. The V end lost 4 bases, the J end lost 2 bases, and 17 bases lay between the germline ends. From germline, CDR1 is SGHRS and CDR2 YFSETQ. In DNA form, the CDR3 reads TGCGCCAGCAGCGAGGGGGCGGGGGGACCCACAGATACGCAGTATTTT. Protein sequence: CASSEGAGGPTDTQYF.

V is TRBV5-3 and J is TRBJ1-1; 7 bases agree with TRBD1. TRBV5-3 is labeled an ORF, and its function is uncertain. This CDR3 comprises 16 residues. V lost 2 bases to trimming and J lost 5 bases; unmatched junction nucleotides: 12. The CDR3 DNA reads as TGTGCCAGAAGCTTAACGAACCGACAGGGATGGACTGAAGCTTTCTTT. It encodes CARSLTNRQGWTEAFF.

The CDR3 loop is CSATGVEGYTF. The CDR3, as DNA: TGCAGTGCTACAGGGGTGGAGGGCTACACCTTC. This chain uses TRBV20-1 with TRBJ1-2; tentative D call: TRBD1 (6 bases). Germline values: CDR1 DFQATT, CDR2 SNEGSKA (reference sequence). V was pared by 4 bases and J by 8 bases, with 11 bases between. This CDR3 is 11 amino acids long.

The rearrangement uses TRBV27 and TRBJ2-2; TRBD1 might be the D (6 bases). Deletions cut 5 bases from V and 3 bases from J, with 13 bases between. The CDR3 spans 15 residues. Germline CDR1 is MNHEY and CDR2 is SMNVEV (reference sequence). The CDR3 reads CASSLGQIHTGELFF. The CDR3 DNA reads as TGTGCCAGCAGTCTTGGACAGATCCACACCGGGGAGCTGTTTTTT.

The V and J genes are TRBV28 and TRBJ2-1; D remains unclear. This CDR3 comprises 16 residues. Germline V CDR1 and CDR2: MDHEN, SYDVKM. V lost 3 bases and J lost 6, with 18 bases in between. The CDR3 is CASSFGSLYRGNEQFF. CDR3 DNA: TGTGCCAGCAGTTTTGGCTCCCTCTATCGCGGCAATGAGCAGTTCTTC.

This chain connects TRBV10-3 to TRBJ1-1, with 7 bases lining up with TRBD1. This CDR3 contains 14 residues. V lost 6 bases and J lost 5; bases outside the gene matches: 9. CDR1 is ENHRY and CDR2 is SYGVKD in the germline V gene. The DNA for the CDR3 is TGTGCCATCAGAGGACAGGTGGGGTGGACTGAAGCTTTCTTT. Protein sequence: CAIRGQVGWTEAFF.

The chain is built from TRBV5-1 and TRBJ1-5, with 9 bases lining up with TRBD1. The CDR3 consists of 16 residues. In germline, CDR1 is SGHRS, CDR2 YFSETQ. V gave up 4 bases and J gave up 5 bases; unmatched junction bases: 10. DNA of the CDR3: TGCGCCAGCAGCCCGGGACAGGGAGGGGATCATCAGCCCCAGCATTTT. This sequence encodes CASSPGQGGDHQPQHF. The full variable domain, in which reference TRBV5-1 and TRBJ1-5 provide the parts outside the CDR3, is KAGVTQTPRYLIKTRGQQVTLSCSPISGHRSVSWYQQTPGQGLQFLFEYFSETQRNKGNFPGRFSGRQFSNSRSEMNVSTLELGDSALYLCASSPGQGGDHQPQHFGDGTRLSIL.

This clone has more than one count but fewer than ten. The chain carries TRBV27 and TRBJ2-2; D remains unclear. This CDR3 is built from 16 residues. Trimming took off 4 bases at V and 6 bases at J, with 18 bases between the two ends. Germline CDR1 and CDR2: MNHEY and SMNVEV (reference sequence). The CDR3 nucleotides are TGTGCCAGCAGTTCGCAGGCCTCTCCGACCGCCGGGGAGCTGTTTTTT. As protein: CASSSQASPTAGELFF.

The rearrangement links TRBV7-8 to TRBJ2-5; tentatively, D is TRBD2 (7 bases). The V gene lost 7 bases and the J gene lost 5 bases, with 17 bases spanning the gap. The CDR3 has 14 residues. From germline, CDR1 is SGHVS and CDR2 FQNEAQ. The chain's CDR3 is CASTVRGGGETQYF. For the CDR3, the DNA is TGTGCCAGCACCGTTAGGGGGGGCGGGGAGACCCAGTACTTC.

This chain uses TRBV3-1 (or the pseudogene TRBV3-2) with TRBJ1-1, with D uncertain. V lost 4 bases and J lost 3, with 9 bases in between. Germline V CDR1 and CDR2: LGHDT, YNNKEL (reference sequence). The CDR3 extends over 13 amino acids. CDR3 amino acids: CASSRALDTEAFF. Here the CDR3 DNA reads TGTGCCAGCAGCCGGGCGTTGGACACTGAAGCTTTCTTT.

CDR3 bases: TGTGCCAGCAGTAGGGGCGGGGAGGAGACCCAGTACTTC. It translates to CASSRGGEETQYF. The V and J genes are TRBV28 and TRBJ2-5, with a possible D match to TRBD2 (6 bases). Germline V CDR1 and CDR2: MDHEN, SYDVKM. Deletions cut 5 bases from V and 5 bases from J, with 12 bases between. This CDR3 contains 13 residues.

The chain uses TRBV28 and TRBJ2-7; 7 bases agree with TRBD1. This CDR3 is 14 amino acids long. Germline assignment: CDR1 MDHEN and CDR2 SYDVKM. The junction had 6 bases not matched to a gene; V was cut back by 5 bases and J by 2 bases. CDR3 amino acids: CASSLTQGAYEQYF. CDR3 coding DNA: TGTGCCAGCAGTCTTACCCAGGGGGCCTACGAGCAGTACTTC.

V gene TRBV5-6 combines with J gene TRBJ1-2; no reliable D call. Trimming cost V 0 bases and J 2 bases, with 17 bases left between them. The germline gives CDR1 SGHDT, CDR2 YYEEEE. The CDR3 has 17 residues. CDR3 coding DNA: TGTGCCAGCAGCTTGGGGGCAAACAGACAACCAAACTATGGCTACACCTTC. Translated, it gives CASSLGANRQPNYGYTF.

This chain's CDR3 is CASSLRGTDTQYF. The CDR3 bases are TGTGCCAGCAGCCTCAGGGGAACAGATACGCAGTATTTT. The chain couples TRBV3-1 (or the pseudogene TRBV3-2) to TRBJ2-3, with TRBD1 as a possible D gene (6 bases). V lost 4 bases and J 3 bases, leaving 8 bases between the germline ends. CDR1 and CDR2 (germline): LGHDT, YNNKEL (reference sequence). The CDR3 runs 13 residues.

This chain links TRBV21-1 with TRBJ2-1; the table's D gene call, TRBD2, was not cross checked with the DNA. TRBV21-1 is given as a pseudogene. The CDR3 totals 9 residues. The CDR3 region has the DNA TGTGCCAGCGAGGCTGAGCAGTTCTTC. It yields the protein CASEAEQFF.

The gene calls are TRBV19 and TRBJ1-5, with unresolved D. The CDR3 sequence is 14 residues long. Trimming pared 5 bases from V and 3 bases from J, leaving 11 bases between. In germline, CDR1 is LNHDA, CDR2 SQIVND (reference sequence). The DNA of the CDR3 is TGTGCCAGTAGTTATGAAAGAGCCAATCAGCCCCAGCATTTT. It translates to CASSYERANQPQHF.

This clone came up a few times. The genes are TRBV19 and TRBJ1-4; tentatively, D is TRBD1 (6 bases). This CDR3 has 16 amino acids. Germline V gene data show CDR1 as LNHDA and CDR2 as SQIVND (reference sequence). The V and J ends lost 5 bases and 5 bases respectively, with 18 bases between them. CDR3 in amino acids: CASSPDVQGPNEKLFF. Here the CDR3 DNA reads TGTGCCAGTAGTCCGGACGTACAGGGCCCCAATGAAAAACTGTTTTTT.

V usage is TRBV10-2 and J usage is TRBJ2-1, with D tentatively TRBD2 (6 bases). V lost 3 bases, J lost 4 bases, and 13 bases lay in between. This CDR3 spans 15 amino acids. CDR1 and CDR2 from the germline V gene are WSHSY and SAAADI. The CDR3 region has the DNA TGCGCCAGCAGTGACCCTCCGACTAGATACAATGAGCAGTTCTTC. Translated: CASSDPPTRYNEQFF.

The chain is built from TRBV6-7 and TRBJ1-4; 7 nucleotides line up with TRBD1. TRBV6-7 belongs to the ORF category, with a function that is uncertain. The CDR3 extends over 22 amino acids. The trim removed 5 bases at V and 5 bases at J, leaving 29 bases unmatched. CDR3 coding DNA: TGTGCCAGCAGTCCTACAGGGGCGGTTACCCCAAATCAATCTAAATTCAATGAAAAACTGTTTTTT. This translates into CASSPTGAVTPNQSKFNEKLFF.